The rows below give T cell receptor beta chains drawn from one sample of a study of CD8+ T cells in alopecia areata. Clones were sequenced by immunoSEQ multiplex PCR, and TCRdb holds only the in-frame ones, with some missing. The table records more than 90,000 clones, roughly 64% of them present only once. The input for sequencing was CD8+ T cells sorted from blood, taken at week 4, from a patient treated with tofacitinib. The receptors stem from a human donor with alopecia areata. CDR3s include the opening cysteine and the closing phenylalanine or tryptophan. The D gene is left open where the match is weak. Size values are once, few and many counts, or a class for expanded clones, and some rows have none.

d_gene: NA
v_gene: TRBV7-2
abundance: few
len: 14
j_gene: TRBJ2-7
CDR3nt: TGTGCCAGCAGCTTAGTCGCGACATCCTACGAGCAGTACTTC
CDR3aa: CASSLVATSYEQYF

d_gene: TRBD1
v_gene: TRBV6-6
abundance: NA
len: 16
j_gene: TRBJ2-1
CDR3nt: TGTGCCAGCAGTTACTCTCAGGGGGCCTCCTACAATGAGCAGTTCTTC
CDR3aa: CASSYSQGASYNEQFF

d_gene: NA
v_gene: TRBV29-1
abundance: NA
len: 14
j_gene: TRBJ2-2
CDR3nt: TGCAGCGTTGATATGAGGGGGGACACCGGGGAGCTGTTTTTT
CDR3aa: CSVDMRGDTGELFF

d_gene: NA
v_gene: TRBV2
abundance: NA
len: 15
j_gene: TRBJ1-5
CDR3nt: TGTGCCAGCAGTGGGGTGCGGTACGACAATCAGCCCCAGCATTTT
CDR3aa: CASSGVRYDNQPQHF

d_gene: NA
v_gene: TRBV7-9
abundance: NA
len: 13
j_gene: TRBJ1-1
CDR3nt: TGTGCCAGCAGCCTCGGGGGTACCACTGAAGCTTTCTTT
CDR3aa: CASSLGGTTEAFF

d_gene: NA
v_gene: TRBV4-1
abundance: NA
len: 16
j_gene: TRBJ2-5
CDR3nt: TGCGCCAGCAGCCACCCCCTCCAGGGGGGGGGAGAGACCCAGTACTTC
CDR3aa: CASSHPLQGGGETQYF

d_gene: TRBD1
v_gene: TRBV27
abundance: few
len: 14
j_gene: TRBJ2-3
CDR3nt: TGTGCCAGCAGAAGGACAGGGGGCGGAGATACGCAGTATTTT
CDR3aa: CASRRTGGGDTQYF

d_gene: NA
v_gene: TRBV5-1
abundance: NA
len: 15
j_gene: TRBJ2-1
CDR3nt: TGCGCCAGCAGCTTCGGCAGACATAGTTCGAATGAGCAGTTCTTC
CDR3aa: CASSFGRHSSNEQFF

d_gene: TRBD1
v_gene: TRBV2
abundance: NA
len: 17
j_gene: TRBJ2-7
CDR3nt: TGTGCCAGCAGAGAAGGGACAGGGGGACCATATACCTACGAGCAGTACTTC
CDR3aa: CASREGTGGPYTYEQYF

d_gene: NA
v_gene: TRBV25-1
abundance: few
len: 15
j_gene: TRBJ2-7
CDR3nt: TGTGCCAGCAGTGAAGAAGGGGGAGGCGCCTACGAGCAGTACTTC
CDR3aa: CASSEEGGGAYEQYF